This T cell receptor beta chain appears in the sequencing data of a study of PD-L1 blockade in urothelial cancer. Study background: Treatment start was followed by blood analysis at 3 weeks (second dose) and again at 6 weeks. T cells were recovered from blood samples at a median of roughly 150,000.

On this clone: Antigen: not known.

Specified time point: peripheral blood 6 weeks after treatment start. The CDR3 runs 15 residues. V gave up 1 base and J gave up 8 bases; unmatched junction bases: 9. Germline V lookup: CDR1 SGDLS, CDR2 YYNGEE. What went into each PCR as a spike was synthetic TCR analog templates. Sequenced by immunoSEQ multiplex PCR; TCRdb stores in-frame clones only, minus some. Counted here are around 47,000 clones, around 80% occurring once; the ten biggest clones make up 13%. Overall study results and limits: Lower pretreatment blood TCR clonality, under the median, predicted better survival, researchers reported.

V gene TRBV9 combines with J gene TRBJ2-3, with 8 bases fitting TRBD1. The TCR originated in a man in his sixties with urothelial cancer. The sequences come from PBMCs, collected around atezolizumab (anti-PD-L1) treatment. In DNA form, the CDR3 reads TGTGCCAGCAGCGTAAAGACAGGGGACGGAGGTACGCAGTATTTT. It yields the protein CASSVKTGDGGTQYF.